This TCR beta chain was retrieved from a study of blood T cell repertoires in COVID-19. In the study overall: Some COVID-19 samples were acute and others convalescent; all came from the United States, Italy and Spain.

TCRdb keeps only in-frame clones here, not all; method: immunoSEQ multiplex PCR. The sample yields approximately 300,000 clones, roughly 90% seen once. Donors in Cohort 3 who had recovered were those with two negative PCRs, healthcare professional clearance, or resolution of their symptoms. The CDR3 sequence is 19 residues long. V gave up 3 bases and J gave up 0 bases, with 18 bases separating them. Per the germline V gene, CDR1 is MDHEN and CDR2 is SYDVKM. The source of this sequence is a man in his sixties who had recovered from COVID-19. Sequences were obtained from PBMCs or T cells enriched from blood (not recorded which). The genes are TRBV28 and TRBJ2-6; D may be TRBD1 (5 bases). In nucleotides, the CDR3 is TGTGCCAGCAGTTTCCCTCCGGGCAGGGCCACCTCTGGGGCCAACGTCCTGACTTTC. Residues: CASSFPPGRATSGANVLTF.